This T cell receptor (beta chain) came from a study of vaccination effects on CD4 cells after COVID-19. Pools of viral peptides were used by the ViraFEST assay to expand antigen-specific CD4+ T cells ahead of sequencing. With 10 to 11 days of culture completed, CD4+ T cells were isolated. Vaccinees lacked prior SARS-CoV-2 infection and tested negative for nucleocapsid antibodies. Between the trimmed V and J ends, which lost 5 bases and 4 bases, there was a span of 8 bases. The CDR3 sequence is 12 residues long. Germline loops: CDR1 MNHEY, CDR2 SVGAGI. Produced via immunoSEQ multiplex PCR; TCRdb's table is partial and in-frame only. The sample contains about 54,000 clones, roughly 80% of which appear only once. Points on this clone: The target antigen is unknown.

This sample comprised CD4+ T cells from PBMCs cultured with HCoV-229E spike peptides, obtained before COVID-19 vaccination. This chain joins TRBV6-5 and TRBJ1-2; D unresolved. The sequence was collected from a human donor who received a COVID-19 vaccine. CDR3 amino acids: CASSTPIYGYTF. CDR3 DNA sequence: TGTGCCAGCAGTACGCCAATCTATGGCTACACCTTC.